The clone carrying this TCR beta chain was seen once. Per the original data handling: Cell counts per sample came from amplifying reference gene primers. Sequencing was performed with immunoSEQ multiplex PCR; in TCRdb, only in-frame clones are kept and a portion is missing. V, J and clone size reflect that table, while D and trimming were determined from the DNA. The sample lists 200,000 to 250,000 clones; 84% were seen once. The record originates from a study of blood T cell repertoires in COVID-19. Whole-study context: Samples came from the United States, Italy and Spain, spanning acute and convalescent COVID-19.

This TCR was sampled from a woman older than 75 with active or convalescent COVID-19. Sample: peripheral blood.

Here the CDR3 DNA reads TGTGCCAGCAGTGAAGCCGGGACAGCTGCTAACTATGGCTACACCTTC. It yields the protein CASSEAGTAANYGYTF. The V gene is TRBV2, the J gene TRBJ1-2; 7 positions agree with TRBD1. There are 16 residues in the CDR3. Germline CDR1 is SNHLY and CDR2 is FYNNEI. V dropped 0 bases and J dropped 0; count of bases not matched to a gene: 4.